A single sample is the source of the 5 T cell receptor beta chains below, sequenced in a study of T-cell reconstitution after alpha-beta-depleted transplantation in children. Unique molecular identifiers were incorporated during preparation of the TCRbeta library. MiXCR, run by TCRdb on the PCR reads, gives a single entry per CDR3 protein. The repertoire holds about 600,000 distinct CDR3 sequences, with about 10% as singletons. The sample was PBMCs from the stem cell graft donor, taken from the stem cell graft. These receptors were collected from a human donor who donated a stem cell graft to a child with acute myeloid leukemia.

This clonotype was detected only a few times. This chain joins TRBV5-1 and TRBJ2-1, with 7 bases identical to TRBD2. CDR1 and CDR2 from the germline V gene are SGHRS and YFSETQ. V lost 3 bases and J lost 1; bases outside the gene matches: 7. The CDR3 length is 16 residues. The CDR3 protein is CASSSLSGGSYNEQFF. CDR3 bases: TGCGCCAGCAGCTCCCTCTCCGGGGGGTCCTACAATGAGCAGTTCTTC.

The chain combines TRBV5-1 with TRBJ2-7; 13 bases agree with TRBD2. The CDR3 is 17 residues long. V lost 4 bases and J lost 5; bases outside the gene matches: 12. Germline loops: CDR1 SGHRS, CDR2 YFSETQ. The CDR3 DNA reads TGCGCCAGCAGCCCCGGAGGACTAGCGGGAGAAAATAACGAGCAGTACTTC. Encoded protein: CASSPGGLAGENNEQYF.

In this sample, this clonotype turned up many times. The chain recombines TRBV7-2 with TRBJ2-7; D not certain. This CDR3 region has 13 residues. The germline V gene has CDR1 SGHTA and CDR2 FQGNSA. The V end lost 4 bases, the J end lost 4 bases, and 11 bases lay between the germline ends. CDR3: CASSSLDFYEQYF. Written as DNA, the CDR3 is TGTGCCAGCAGCTCCCTGGATTTTTACGAGCAGTACTTC.

This clonotype has at least ten counts. The V and J genes are TRBV7-2 and TRBJ2-5; D is perhaps TRBD1 or TRBD2 (5 bases each). This CDR3 has 16 residues. Trimming shortened V by 6 bases and J by 4 bases, and 21 bases separated the two germline ends. Germline CDR1 reads SGHTA; CDR2 reads FQGNSA. The CDR3 nucleotides read TGTGCCAGCAGTTCCTACGGTGGGGGACGTCGAGAGACCCAGTACTTC. Translation gives CASSSYGGGRRETQYF.

The chain carries TRBV12-3 or TRBV12-4 and TRBJ2-7, with D perhaps being TRBD1 or TRBD2 (5 bases each). V shed 6 bases and J shed 3 bases, with 15 bases lying between them. This CDR3 contains 14 residues. The CDR3 region has the DNA TGTGCCAGCAGAGCCGGGACGGAACTCTACGAGCAGTACTTC. Translated, it gives CASRAGTELYEQYF.